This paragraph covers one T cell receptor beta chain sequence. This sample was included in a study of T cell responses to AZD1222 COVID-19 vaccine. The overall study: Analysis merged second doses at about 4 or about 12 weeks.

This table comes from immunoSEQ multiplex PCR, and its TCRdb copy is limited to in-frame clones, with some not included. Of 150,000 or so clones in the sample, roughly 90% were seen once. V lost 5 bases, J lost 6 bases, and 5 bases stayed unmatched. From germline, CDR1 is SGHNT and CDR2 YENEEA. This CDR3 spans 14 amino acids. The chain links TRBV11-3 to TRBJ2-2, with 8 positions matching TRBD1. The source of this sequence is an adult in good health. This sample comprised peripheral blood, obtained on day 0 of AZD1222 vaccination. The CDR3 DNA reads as TGTGCCAGCAGCGCTACAGGGGGTCCCGGGGAGCTGTTTTTT. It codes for CASSATGGPGELFF. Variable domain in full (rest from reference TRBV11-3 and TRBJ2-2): EAGVVQSPRYKIIEKKQPVAFWCNPISGHNTLYWYLQNLGQGPELLIRYENEEAVDDSQLPKDRFSAERLKGVDSTLKIQPAELGDSAVYLCASSATGGPGELFFGEGSRLTVL.